The source of this T cell receptor (beta chain) is a study of Ad26.COV2.S vaccination and SARS-CoV-2 variants. Study-wide points: Non-spike TCR breadth showed similarity between vaccine and placebo recipients.

Stated treatment: about 20 received Ad26.COV2.S at low or high dose, single or two shots; five or six received placebo; per-sample allocation not given. Sampling happened 63 days after the first vaccine or placebo injection. The CDR3 sequence is 15 residues long. Trimming took off 5 bases at V and 2 bases at J, with 10 bases between the two ends. CDR1 SGHNT and CDR2 YENEEA come from the germline V gene. Details on this clone: The antigen remains unidentified.

Here immunoSEQ multiplex PCR was the method, and the copy in TCRdb shows in-frame clones only, minus some. This sample has about 440,000 clones, with 90% found just once. This chain links TRBV11-3 with TRBJ2-6; D gene uncertain. The clonotype comes from a person between 18 and 59 years old who received the Ad26.COV2.S COVID-19 vaccine or a placebo. The sample here was peripheral blood, taken in a trial of Ad26.COV2.S vaccine versus placebo. The CDR3 DNA follows: TGTGCCAGCAGCCCAAATACTGCTGGGGCCAACGTCCTGACTTTC. This translates into CASSPNTAGANVLTF.